The 11 T cell receptor beta chains in this list originate from one sample, sequenced in a study of shared clonotypes between healthy human individuals (dated by TCRdb to about 2020). Library method: the immunoSEQ multiplex PCR assay. TCRdb stores this immuneACCESS table with in-frame sequences only. Part of the clones is absent; in the studies checked, under half of the shortfall reflects unresolved V genes, and no reason is known for the rest. The sample table holds about 2.4 million clones, of which over 85% were seen once. Approximately 0.36% of the sample comes from the top ten. Specimen: naive CD4+ T cells from PBMCs. In light of the paper, this sample's cell subset or site label describes: CD45RA+ positively selected. The source of these receptors is a man aged 18 to 29 in good health. Some clones in this sample may be carry-over from other donors' samples.

The genes are TRBV4-2 and TRBJ2-1, with 8 bases aligning to TRBD1. This CDR3 contains 15 residues. Germline lookup yields CDR1 LGHNA and CDR2 YNFKEQ. J lost 4 bases, V lost 4 bases, and 6 bases had no gene match. The CDR3 sequence: CASSPGDRFYNEQFF. CDR3 DNA: TGTGCCAGCAGCCCAGGGGACAGGTTTTACAATGAGCAGTTCTTC.

This chain links TRBV7-8 with TRBJ1-2; tentatively, D is TRBD1 (5 bases). CDR1 and CDR2 (germline): SGHVS, FQNEAQ. With 5 bases removed from V and 5 bases from J, the gap between germline ends came to 12 bases. The CDR3 extends over 13 amino acids. The CDR3 DNA sequence: TGTGCCAGCAGCCCGGGGCGGGGGTATGGCTACACCTTC. This codes for CASSPGRGYGYTF. Drawing the rest from reference TRBV7-8 and TRBJ1-2, the complete variable domain is GAGVSQSPRYKVAKRGQDVALRCDPISGHVSLFWYQQALGQGPEFLTYFQNEAQLDKSGLPSDRFFAERPEGSVSTLKIQRTQQEDSAVYLCASSPGRGYGYTFGSGTRLTVV.

The V call is TRBV2, the J call TRBJ1-2; D uncertain. This CDR3 comprises 14 residues. V shed 7 bases and J shed 0 bases, with 12 bases lying between them. Germline lookup yields CDR1 SNHLY and CDR2 FYNNEI. Here the CDR3 DNA reads TGTGCCAGCACTCTGTTGCAGGCTAACTATGGCTACACCTTC. It specifies CASTLLQANYGYTF. The variable domain in full, with the rest retrieved from reference TRBV2 and TRBJ1-2, is EPEVTQTPSHQVTQMGQEVILRCVPISNHLYFYWYRQILGQKVEFLVSFYNNEISEKSEIFDDQFSVERPDGSNFTLKIRSTKLEDSAMYFCASTLLQANYGYTFGSGTRLTVV.

The gene calls are TRBV10-2 and TRBJ1-5; D is possibly TRBD1 (5 bases). From germline, CDR1 is WSHSY and CDR2 SAAADI. The CDR3 is 15 residues long. V was cut by 1 base and J by 2 bases, with 9 bases left in between. This chain's CDR3 is CASSEFRVGNQPQHF. Written as DNA, the CDR3 is TGCGCCAGCAGTGAGTTCAGGGTCGGCAATCAGCCCCAGCATTTT.

The genes are TRBV27 and TRBJ2-5; D uncertain. Germline V gives CDR1 MNHEY, CDR2 SMNVEV (reference sequence). With 2 bases removed from V and 2 bases from J, the gap between germline ends came to 12 bases. The CDR3 runs to 15 residues. The CDR3 coding sequence is TGTGCCAGCAGTTTAGATAGCCTGGGTCAAGAGACCCAGTACTTC. Translating it yields CASSLDSLGQETQYF.

The J gene is TRBJ2-7, the V gene TRBV27; 11 bases are a match to TRBD2. The V and J ends lost 5 bases and 3 bases, in that order; junction bases with no gene match: 9. Germline loops: CDR1 MNHEY, CDR2 SMNVEV (reference sequence). This CDR3 spans 16 amino acids. The CDR3 DNA sequence: TGTGCCAGCAGTGCCCCAACTAGCGGGGGATTCTACGAGCAGTACTTC. This sequence encodes CASSAPTSGGFYEQYF.

Note on this clone: Other DNA variants within this sample encode the same CDR3. V and J are TRBV7-3 and TRBJ2-2, with TRBD1 matching over 8 bases. V was clipped by 6 bases and J by 2 bases; unmatched bases: 5. CDR3 length: 15 residues. From germline, CDR1 is SGHTA and CDR2 FQGTGA. CDR3 residues: CASSRQGTNTGELFF. Here the CDR3 DNA reads TGTGCCAGCAGTCGACAGGGGACAAACACCGGGGAGCTGTTTTTT.

The DNA for the CDR3 is TGTGCCAGCAGAAGGGACCTCTACAATGAGCAGTTCTTC. Protein sequence: CASRRDLYNEQFF. The chain recombines TRBV6-1 with TRBJ2-1; D tentatively fits TRBD1 or TRBD2 (5 bases each). V was trimmed by 6 bases and J by 3 bases, leaving 9 bases between them. The V gene's germline CDR1 is MNHNS and CDR2 SASEGT. The CDR3 is 13 residues long.

As for this clone: The sample contains more than one DNA sequence encoding this CDR3. This chain links TRBV7-9 with TRBJ1-3, with D uncertain. Germline CDR1 and CDR2: SEHNR and FQNEAQ (reference sequence). The V and J ends lost 1 base and 3 bases respectively, with 4 bases between them. This CDR3 contains 13 residues. CDR3 coding DNA: TGTGCCAGCAGCTTAGGGCTTGGAAACACCATATATTTT. Its translation: CASSLGLGNTIYF.

In this sample, this clone turned up a few times. This chain links TRBV28 with TRBJ1-5, with D tentatively TRBD1 (5 bases). CDR3 length: 10 residues. The germline V and J ends were trimmed by 9 bases and 11 bases, with 11 bases remaining between them. In germline, CDR1 is MDHEN, CDR2 SYDVKM. The CDR3 DNA follows: TGTGCCAGTCTAGGGGTGTCCCAGCATTTT. Amino acid sequence: CASLGVSQHF.

A single count supports this clone. The rearrangement uses TRBV6-5 and TRBJ2-2, with D perhaps TRBD1 (6 bases). CDR1 is MNHEY and CDR2 is SVGAGI in the germline V gene. Trimming removed 2 bases at V and 1 base at J, with 11 bases between. The CDR3 has 16 residues. The CDR3 DNA sequence: TGTGCCAGCAGTTACCGCCTGGGACAGAACACCGGGGAGCTGTTTTTT. It is translated as CASSYRLGQNTGELFF.